These T cell receptor beta chains were read from a single sample in a study of blood T cell repertoires in COVID-19. TCRdb keeps only in-frame clones here, not all; method: immunoSEQ multiplex PCR. This table has under 200,000 clones, approximately 91% appearing once. The sample taken for sequencing was peripheral blood. The receptor set was obtained from a man aged 18 to 30 with acute or convalescent COVID-19. Both conserved end residues are part of each CDR3. A D gene is named only where the DNA matches it firmly. The size field is filled for only some rows; it gives once, few, many or a size class.

size | J | D | V | DNA | CDR3
. | TRBJ2-1 | TRBD1 | TRBV11-2 | TGTGCCAGCAGCGGAAGGACAGGGACTCTGTACAATGAGCAGTTCTTC | CASSGRTGTLYNEQFF
. | TRBJ2-7 | TRBD2 | TRBV19 | TGTGCCAGTAGTATAGAACTAGCGGGAGGGCTCGAGCAGTACTTC | CASSIELAGGLEQYF
. | TRBJ1-5 | . | TRBV7-9 | TGTGCCAGCAGCTTACTAACAGGGCTCAGCAATCAGCCCCAGCATTTT | CASSLLTGLSNQPQHF
. | TRBJ1-1 | . | TRBV5-1 | TGCGCCAGCAGCTTCTCCGTGAACACTGAAGCTTTCTTT | CASSFSVNTEAFF
. | TRBJ2-1 | . | TRBV5-1 | TGCGCCAGCAGCAAAGACAGCGCCTACAATGAGCAGTTCTTC | CASSKDSAYNEQFF
. | TRBJ1-1 | . | TRBV5-1 | TGCGCCAGCAAGTCGGGGGGGCCTGAAGCTTTCTTT | CASKSGGPEAFF
. | TRBJ1-4 | . | TRBV30 | TGTGCCTGGAGTTTTCCGGGACTTTCAAATGAAAAACTGTTTTTT | CAWSFPGLSNEKLFF
. | TRBJ1-6 | TRBD1 | TRBV7-9 | TGTGCCAGCAGCTTTTCTGGGACAGGGTCACTTAATTCACCCCTCCACTTT | CASSFSGTGSLNSPLHF
. | TRBJ2-2 | TRBD2 | TRBV5-1 | TGCGCCAGCAGCCGGACTAGCGCCTACACCGGGGAGCTGTTTTTT | CASSRTSAYTGELFF
once | TRBJ1-1 | . | TRBV7-8 | TGTGCCAGCAGCCCAAGAGATCTGAACACTGAAGCTTTCTTT | CASSPRDLNTEAFF
. | TRBJ1-6 | . | TRBV19 | TGTGCCAGTAGTCCCCCGGGGAGGGCTAATTCACCCCTCCACTTT | CASSPPGRANSPLHF
. | TRBJ1-2 | . | TRBV7-2 | TGTGCCAGCAGCTTACAAGCCGCGAACTATGGCTACACCTTC | CASSLQAANYGYTF
. | TRBJ2-1 | TRBD2 | TRBV19 | TGTGCCAGTAGTATGGTAGCTAGCGGGGTCTTTGAGCAGTTCTTC | CASSMVASGVFEQFF
. | TRBJ1-1 | . | TRBV3-1/TRBV3-2 | TGTGCCAGCAGCCACCACGGGGGGACACCAGAAGCTTTCTTT | CASSHHGGTPEAFF
. | TRBJ2-3 | TRBD2 | TRBV30 | TGTGCCTGGAGTGGACCCGGGGGGGGAGCAGATACGCAGTATTTT | CAWSGPGGGADTQYF
. | TRBJ2-1 | TRBD2 | TRBV11-2 | TGTGCCAGCAGCTTAGGAACTAGCGGGGTATTTTACAATGAGCAGTTCTTC | CASSLGTSGVFYNEQFF
. | TRBJ2-3 | TRBD1 | TRBV6-5 | TGTGCCACCCAACCCAGGGGGCTTGTAGATACGCAGTATTTT | CATQPRGLVDTQYF
. | TRBJ1-1 | . | TRBV7-2 | TGTGCCAGCAGCCCCCGCGTGGGGGGGTCTGAAGCTTTCTTT | CASSPRVGGSEAFF
. | TRBJ1-1 | . | TRBV7-9 | TGTGCCAGCAGCTCCCGGGCGGGGAACACTGAAGCTTTCTTT | CASSSRAGNTEAFF
. | TRBJ1-4 | . | TRBV5-4 | TGTGCCAGCAGCCTGGCCGGGACTGATAATGAAAAACTGTTTTTT | CASSLAGTDNEKLFF
. | TRBJ2-1 | TRBD2 | TRBV7-6 | TGTGCCAGCAGCAAGCCCCCGGGACTAGCGGGAGTAGGGTTTTACAATGAGCAGTTCTTC | CASSKPPGLAGVGFYNEQFF
once | TRBJ2-7 | . | TRBV5-6 | TGTGCCAGCACCCCCAGACGAGGTTACGAGCAGTACTTC | CASTPRRGYEQYF
. | TRBJ1-2 | TRBD1 | TRBV7-9 | TGTGCCAGCAGCTCTTTGACAGGGTGGCTGGGTGGCTACACCTTC | CASSSLTGWLGGYTF
. | TRBJ1-4 | TRBD1 | TRBV10-3 | TGTGCCAGTACCGGGACAGCAAATGAAAAACTGTTTTTT | CASTGTANEKLFF
. | TRBJ2-7 | TRBD2 | TRBV7-2 | TGTGCCAGCAGGCCTAGCGGGGGGGACTACGAGCAGTACTTC | CASRPSGGDYEQYF
. | TRBJ1-1 | TRBD1 | TRBV6-2/TRBV6-3 | TGTGCCAGCAGTTTTCCCCTCCCTAGACAGGGGCCAGAGAACACTGAAGCTTTCTTT | CASSFPLPRQGPENTEAFF
. | TRBJ2-3 | TRBD2 | TRBV5-1 | TGCGCCAGCAGCTTTCCATCCCCGGGACTAATGGATACGCAGTATTTT | CASSFPSPGLMDTQYF
. | TRBJ2-5 | TRBD1 | TRBV5-1 | TGCGCCAGCAGCCCCGGACAGGGGGGCGAGACCCAGTACTTC | CASSPGQGGETQYF
. | TRBJ2-3 | TRBD2 | TRBV3-1/TRBV3-2 | TGTGCCAGCAGCCAAGAATGGGCGGGAGTGAGCACAGATACGCAGTATTTT | CASSQEWAGVSTDTQYF
. | TRBJ2-1 | . | TRBV3-1/TRBV3-2 | TGTGCCAGCAGCTTATCCGGGACTCGGACCTACAATGAGCAGTTCTTC | CASSLSGTRTYNEQFF
. | TRBJ2-2 | . | TRBV3-1/TRBV3-2 | TGTGCCAGCAGCCCCTACGGACAGTACACCGGGGAGCTGTTTTTT | CASSPYGQYTGELFF
. | TRBJ1-2 | TRBD1 | TRBV4-2 | TGTGCCAGCAGCCAATCGGGACAGGGGGATGGGGGCTACACCTTC | CASSQSGQGDGGYTF
once | TRBJ2-5 | . | TRBV23-1 | TGCGCCATCCGGAGGGGCCGAGAGACCCAGTACTTC | CAIRRGRETQYF
. | TRBJ1-2 | . | TRBV6-5 | TGTGCCAGCAGTTACTCGGACACCTCCTATGGCTACACCTTC | CASSYSDTSYGYTF
. | TRBJ1-4 | . | TRBV29-1 | TGCAGCGTTGAGAGGACAGTTCCCGGTGAAAAACTGTTTTTT | CSVERTVPGEKLFF
once | TRBJ2-1 | . | TRBV24-1 | TGTGCCACCAGTGATTCTAGGAATGAGCAGTTCTTC | CATSDSRNEQFF
. | TRBJ2-7 | . | TRBV5-6 | TGTGCCAGCAGCTTGTTAGGGGCGTCGGGCTACGAGCAGTACTTC | CASSLLGASGYEQYF
once | TRBJ2-7 | . | TRBV11-3 | TGTGCCAGCAGCCCAGAGGCACTATCGGACGAGCAGTACTTC | CASSPEALSDEQYF
. | TRBJ1-1 | TRBD1 | TRBV19 | TGTGCCAGTAGTATAGATCGGGGACAGGGGGGGACTGAAGCTTTCTTT | CASSIDRGQGGTEAFF
once | TRBJ1-6 | . | TRBV11-2 | TGTGCCAGCAGCCCGCGAGGGAATTCACCCCTCCACTTT | CASSPRGNSPLHF
. | TRBJ2-2 | . | TRBV27 | TGTGCCAGCAGTTCACCTACGGGGGAAAACACCGGGGAGCTGTTTTTT | CASSSPTGENTGELFF